Following are 18 T cell receptor beta chains from one sample sequenced in a study of cytomegalovirus exposure and HLA in healthy donors. In the PCR, 60 Vbeta and 13 Jbeta primers were used. TCRdb keeps only in-frame clones here, not all; method: immunoSEQ multiplex PCR. The sample includes some 130,000 clones, 60% to 80% seen only once; the top ten take approximately 2%. Input material: PBMCs. The source of these receptors is a man aged 30-40 years in good health and CMV-seronegative.

J is TRBJ2-7 and V is TRBV28; 8 bases are shared with TRBD1. Germline loops: CDR1 MDHEN, CDR2 SYDVKM. This CDR3 is built from 16 residues. Trimming took 2 bases from V and 2 from J; bases not matched to a gene: 8. The CDR3 is CASSLLGQAKTYEQYF. In nucleotides, the CDR3 is TGTGCCAGCAGTTTACTGGGACAGGCGAAAACCTACGAGCAGTACTTC.

The chain joins TRBV2 to TRBJ2-5; D may be TRBD2 (6 bases). The J call may be incorrect, as the DNA end agrees better with TRBJ2-7. The CDR3 has 15 residues. Germline CDR1 reads SNHLY; CDR2 reads FYNNEI. The CDR3: CASRHPGLKTYEQYF. DNA for the CDR3: TGTGCCAGCAGGCATCCGGGACTCAAAACCTACGAGCAGTACTTC.

The CDR3 reads CAWSLEQGRHGYTF. The CDR3 DNA reads TGTGCCTGGAGTCTCGAACAGGGTAGACATGGCTACACCTTC. The rearrangement joins TRBV30 to TRBJ1-2, with a possible D match to TRBD1 (6 bases). The CDR3 totals 14 residues. Trimming removed 2 bases at V and 6 bases at J, with 16 bases between. Germline-derived CDR1 and CDR2 are GTSNPN and SVGIG (reference sequence).

The chain is built from TRBV19 and TRBJ2-7, with 13 bases aligning to TRBD2. From germline, CDR1 is LNHDA and CDR2 SQIVND (reference sequence). V was clipped by 5 bases and J by 5 bases; unmatched bases: 6. There are 15 residues in the CDR3. The CDR3 bases are TGTGCCAGTAGTTCCCGGACTAGCGGGAGCCACGAGCAGTACTTC. Its protein is CASSSRTSGSHEQYF.

The CDR3 loop is CASRTPQGVGNEQYF. CDR3 nucleotide sequence: TGTGCCAGCAGAACTCCCCAGGGGGTGGGGAACGAGCAGTACTTC. The chain has TRBV28 and TRBJ2-7; 7 positions match TRBD1. With V trimmed by 6 bases and J by 5 bases, 13 bases remained unmatched. Germline V gene lookup returns CDR1 MDHEN and CDR2 SYDVKM. The CDR3 loop spans 15 amino acids.

This clone was seen a single time. V is TRBV28 and J is TRBJ1-4; 7 nucleotides match TRBD1. The CDR3 is made up of 12 amino acids. V lost 5 bases, J lost 10 bases, and 4 bases stayed unmatched. CDR1 and CDR2 (germline): MDHEN, SYDVKM. The CDR3 nucleotides are TGTGCCAGCAGTACCCCAGGGGGAAAACTGTTTTTT. Translation: CASSTPGGKLFF. Filled out from reference TRBV28 and TRBJ1-4, the complete variable domain reads DVKVTQSSRYLVKRTGEKVFLECVQDMDHENMFWYRQDPGLGLRLIYFSYDVKMKEKGDIPEGYSVSREKKERFSLILESASTNQTSMYLCASSTPGGKLFFGSGTQLSVL.

The chain employs TRBV7-2 and TRBJ2-7, with D uncertain. V lost 0 bases, J lost 5 bases, and 11 bases lay in between. The CDR3 contains 14 residues. Germline V gives CDR1 SGHTA, CDR2 FQGNSA. The chain's CDR3 is CASSLAPATDEQYF. The CDR3 DNA reads TGTGCCAGCAGCTTAGCGCCAGCGACCGACGAGCAGTACTTC.

This clone was seen more than once but under ten times. The gene calls are TRBV5-1 and TRBJ2-3, with 8 positions matching TRBD2. After removal of 4 bases from V and 3 bases from J, the junction contained 7 bases not matched to a gene. Germline V gene lookup returns CDR1 SGHRS and CDR2 YFSETQ. There are 15 residues in the CDR3. CDR3 protein: CASSRGGSGTDTQYF. The CDR3 DNA is TGCGCCAGCAGCCGGGGGGGTAGTGGGACAGATACGCAGTATTTT.

A note on this clone: This sample also contains other DNA sequences that code for the same CDR3. V is TRBV29-1 and J is TRBJ2-7; 7 bases fit TRBD1. This CDR3 region has 12 residues. The J segment lost 1 base and the V segment lost 6 bases, leaving 3 bases of the junction unmatched. Germline V lookup: CDR1 SQVTM, CDR2 ANQGSEA. CDR3 sequence (DNA): TGCAGCGTCCGGACAGGATCCTACGAGCAGTACTTC. Its protein product is CSVRTGSYEQYF.

V usage is TRBV19 and J usage is TRBJ2-6; no definite D call. Germline CDR1 and CDR2: LNHDA and SQIVND (reference sequence). The CDR3 consists of 15 residues. The V end lost 5 bases, the J end lost 3 bases, and 11 bases lay between the germline ends. The CDR3 region is CASSAVRSGANVLTF. The CDR3 DNA sequence: TGTGCCAGTAGTGCGGTAAGAAGTGGGGCCAACGTCCTGACTTTC.

The chain carries TRBV15 and TRBJ1-2, with 7 bases matching TRBD1. The CDR3 is 12 residues long. CDR1 is LNHNV and CDR2 is YYDKDF in the germline V gene (reference sequence). J was trimmed by 8 bases and V by 5 bases; bases with no gene match: 5. Here the CDR3 DNA reads TGTGCCACCAGCGCAGGGGGGAGCGGCTACACCTTC. It yields the protein CATSAGGSGYTF. Variable domain in full (rest from reference TRBV15 and TRBJ1-2): DAMVIQNPRYQVTQFGKPVTLSCSQTLNHNVMYWYQQKSSQAPKLLFHYYDKDFNNEADTPDNFQSRRPNTSFCFLDIRSPGLGDTAMYLCATSAGGSGYTFGSGTRLTVV.

The rearrangement joins TRBV7-5 to TRBJ2-3; no DNA check was done on the table's D call, TRBD2. TRBV7-5 is a documented pseudogene. The CDR3 contains 17 residues. CDR3 loop: CARRPPGTPNTTDTQYF. DNA for the CDR3: TGTGCCAGAAGACCCCCCGGGACTCCAAATACCACAGATACGCAGTATTTT.

The gene calls are TRBV6-1 and TRBJ2-1; no clear D. Per the germline V gene, CDR1 is MNHNS and CDR2 is SASEGT. V lost 1 base, J lost 0 bases, and 10 bases lay in between. The CDR3 extends over 16 amino acids. The CDR3 region is CASSEEAARSYNEQFF. The CDR3 nucleotides are TGTGCCAGCAGTGAAGAGGCGGCCCGCTCCTACAATGAGCAGTTCTTC.

On this clone itself: One end of the junction varies from germline; a read error may be responsible. The chain links TRBV11-2 to TRBJ1-2; 7 bases align to TRBD1. Germline-derived CDR1 and CDR2 are SGHAT and FQNNGV. The CDR3 is made up of 13 amino acids. This CDR3 reads CAGSEPGQISFAF. In DNA form, the CDR3 reads TGTGCCGGCAGCGAGCCGGGACAGATATCCTTCGCCTTC.

The chain couples TRBV27 to TRBJ2-7; tentatively, D is TRBD2 (6 bases). Germline V gene sequence: CDR1 MNHEY, CDR2 SMNVEV (reference sequence). V lost 10 bases and J 8 bases, leaving 18 bases between the germline ends. The CDR3 contains 12 residues. This chain's CDR3 is CAIGRSGEKQYF. CDR3 nucleotides: TGTGCCATAGGGAGGTCCGGAGAAAAGCAGTACTTC.

Concerning this clone: One junction end does not reproduce the germline sequence, and a read error may be involved. The chain employs TRBV2 and TRBJ2-2, with D possibly matching TRBD2 (6 bases). CDR1 and CDR2 from the germline V gene are SNHLY and FYNNEI. The CDR3 spans 11 residues. CDR3 coding DNA: TGTGCCGGCGGGTACGGAGGGGTGCTGTTTTTT. This sequence encodes CAGGYGGVLFF.

V is TRBV10-3 and J is TRBJ2-7; a weak D match, TRBD1 (6 bases). V was trimmed by 7 bases and J by 6 bases, leaving 22 bases between them. The germline gives CDR1 ENHRY, CDR2 SYGVKD. CDR3 length: 15 residues. CDR3: CAITPGHELKGEQYF. In DNA, the CDR3 is TGTGCCATCACCCCGGGACACGAATTAAAGGGCGAGCAGTACTTC.

This sequence joins TRBV10-3 and TRBJ2-1; D may be TRBD2 (6 bases). This CDR3 spans 11 amino acids. Germline V gene sequence: CDR1 ENHRY, CDR2 SYGVKD. V was pared by 10 bases and J by 8 bases, with 12 bases between. In DNA form, the CDR3 reads TGTGCCAATCGGGGGTCCGATGAGCAGTTCTTC. Translating gives CANRGSDEQFF.